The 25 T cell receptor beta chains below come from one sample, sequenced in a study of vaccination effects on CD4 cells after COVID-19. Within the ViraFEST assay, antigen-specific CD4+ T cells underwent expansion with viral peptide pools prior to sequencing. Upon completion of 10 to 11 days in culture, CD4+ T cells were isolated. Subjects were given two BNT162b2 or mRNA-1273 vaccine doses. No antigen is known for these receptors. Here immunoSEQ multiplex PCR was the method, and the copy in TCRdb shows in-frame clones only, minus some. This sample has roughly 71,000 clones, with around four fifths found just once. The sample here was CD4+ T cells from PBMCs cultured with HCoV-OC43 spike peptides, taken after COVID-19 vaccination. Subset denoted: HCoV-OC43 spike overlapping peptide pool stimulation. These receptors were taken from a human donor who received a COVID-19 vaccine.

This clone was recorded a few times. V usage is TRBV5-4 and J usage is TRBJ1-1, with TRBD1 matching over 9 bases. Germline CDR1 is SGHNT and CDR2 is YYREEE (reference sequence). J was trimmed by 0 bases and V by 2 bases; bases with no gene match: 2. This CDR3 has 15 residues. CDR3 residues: CASSFDRGMNTEAFF. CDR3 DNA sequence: TGTGCCAGCAGCTTCGACAGGGGGATGAACACTGAAGCTTTCTTT. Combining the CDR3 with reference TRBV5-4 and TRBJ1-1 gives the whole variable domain ETGVTQSPTHLIKTRGQQVTLRCSSQSGHNTVSWYQQALGQGPQFIFQYYREEENGRGNFPPRFSGLQFPNYSSELNVNALELDDSALYLCASSFDRGMNTEAFFGQGTRLTVV.

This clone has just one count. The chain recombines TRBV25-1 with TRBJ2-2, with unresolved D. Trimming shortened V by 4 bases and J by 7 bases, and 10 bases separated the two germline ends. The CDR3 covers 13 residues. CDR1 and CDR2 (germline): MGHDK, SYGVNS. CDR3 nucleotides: TGTGCCAGCAGTGCCGCAGGAGACGGGGAGCTGTTTTTT. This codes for CASSAAGDGELFF.

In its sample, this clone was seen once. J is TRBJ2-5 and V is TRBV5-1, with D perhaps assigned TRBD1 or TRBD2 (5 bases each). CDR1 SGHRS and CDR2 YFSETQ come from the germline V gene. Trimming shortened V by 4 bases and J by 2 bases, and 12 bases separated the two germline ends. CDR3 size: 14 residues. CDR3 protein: CASSMPGRQETQYF. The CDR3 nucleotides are TGCGCCAGCAGCATGCCGGGACGGCAAGAGACCCAGTACTTC.

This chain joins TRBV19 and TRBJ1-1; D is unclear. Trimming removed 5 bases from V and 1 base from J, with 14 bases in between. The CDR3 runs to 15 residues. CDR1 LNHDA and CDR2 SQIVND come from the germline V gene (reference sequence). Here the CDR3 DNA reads TGTGCCAGTAGTGCCCCTCGGGAGCCGAACACTGAAGCTTTCTTT. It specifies CASSAPREPNTEAFF. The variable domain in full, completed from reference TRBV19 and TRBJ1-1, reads DGGITQSPKYLFRKEGQNVTLSCEQNLNHDAMYWYRQDPGQGLRLIYYSQIVNDFQKGDIAEGYSVSREKKESFPLTVTSAQKNPTAFYLCASSAPREPNTEAFFGQGTRLTVV.

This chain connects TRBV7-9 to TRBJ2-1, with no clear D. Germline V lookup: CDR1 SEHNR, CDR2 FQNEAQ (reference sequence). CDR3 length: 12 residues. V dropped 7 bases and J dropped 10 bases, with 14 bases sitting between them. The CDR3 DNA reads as TGTGCCAGCACCTATTCTCACTGGGAGCAGTTCTTC. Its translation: CASTYSHWEQFF.

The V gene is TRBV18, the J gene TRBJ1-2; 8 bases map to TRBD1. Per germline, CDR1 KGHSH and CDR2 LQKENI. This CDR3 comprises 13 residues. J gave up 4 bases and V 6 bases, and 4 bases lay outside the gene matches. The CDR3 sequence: CASSQGAAYGYTF. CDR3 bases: TGTGCCAGCTCTCAGGGGGCGGCCTATGGCTACACCTTC.

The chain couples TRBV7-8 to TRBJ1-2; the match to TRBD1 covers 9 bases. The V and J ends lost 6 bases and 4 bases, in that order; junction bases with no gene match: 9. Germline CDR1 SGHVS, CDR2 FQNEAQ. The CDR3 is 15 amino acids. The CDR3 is CASRRAGTGIYGYTF. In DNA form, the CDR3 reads TGTGCCAGCAGGAGAGCGGGGACAGGGATCTATGGCTACACCTTC.

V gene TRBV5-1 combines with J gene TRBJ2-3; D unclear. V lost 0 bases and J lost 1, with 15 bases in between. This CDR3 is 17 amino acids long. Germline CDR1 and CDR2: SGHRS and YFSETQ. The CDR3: CASSLDGPGGGTDTQYF. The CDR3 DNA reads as TGCGCCAGCAGCTTGGATGGTCCGGGTGGGGGCACAGATACGCAGTATTTT.

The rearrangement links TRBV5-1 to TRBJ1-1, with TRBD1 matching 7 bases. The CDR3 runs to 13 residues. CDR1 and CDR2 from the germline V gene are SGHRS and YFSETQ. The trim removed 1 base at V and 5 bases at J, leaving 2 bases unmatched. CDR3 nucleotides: TGCGCCAGCAGCTTGACAGGGGTTACTGAAGCTTTCTTT. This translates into CASSLTGVTEAFF.

This chain's CDR3 is CASSLSTPGTALNGYTF. The CDR3 nucleotides are TGTGCCAGCTCACTATCGACTCCTGGGACGGCGCTTAATGGCTACACCTTC. The rearrangement uses TRBV18 and TRBJ1-2; D possibly corresponds to TRBD1 (5 bases). Germline V gene data show CDR1 as KGHSH and CDR2 as LQKENI. This CDR3 contains 17 residues. V was clipped by 4 bases and J by 6 bases, with 24 bases between them.

Written as DNA, the CDR3 is TGTGCCAGCAGAAGCAGGTACGAGCAGTACGTC. Protein: CASRSRYEQYV. This chain links TRBV6-5 with TRBJ2-7; unclear D gene. Trimming took 6 bases from V and 4 from J, leaving 7 bases between them. This CDR3 spans 11 amino acids. Germline V gene sequence: CDR1 MNHEY, CDR2 SVGAGI.

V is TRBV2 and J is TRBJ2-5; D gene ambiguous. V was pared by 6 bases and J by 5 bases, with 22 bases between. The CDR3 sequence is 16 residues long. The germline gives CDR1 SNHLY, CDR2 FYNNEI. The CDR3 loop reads CASSDRRSKNGETQYF. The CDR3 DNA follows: TGTGCCAGCAGCGATCGAAGGTCGAAAAATGGGGAGACCCAGTACTTC.

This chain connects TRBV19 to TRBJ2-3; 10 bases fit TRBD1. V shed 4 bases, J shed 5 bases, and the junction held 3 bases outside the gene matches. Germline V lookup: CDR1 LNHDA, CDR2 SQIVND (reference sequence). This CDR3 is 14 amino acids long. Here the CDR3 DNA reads TGTGCCAGTAGTAGACAGGGGGCACTAGATACGCAGTATTTT. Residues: CASSRQGALDTQYF.

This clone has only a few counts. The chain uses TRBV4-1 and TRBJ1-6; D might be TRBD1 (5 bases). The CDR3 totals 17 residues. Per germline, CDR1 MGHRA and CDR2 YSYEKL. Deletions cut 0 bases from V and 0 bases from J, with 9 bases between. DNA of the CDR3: TGCGCCAGCAGCCAAGACCGGGACTTCTCCTATAATTCACCCCTCCACTTT. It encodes CASSQDRDFSYNSPLHF.

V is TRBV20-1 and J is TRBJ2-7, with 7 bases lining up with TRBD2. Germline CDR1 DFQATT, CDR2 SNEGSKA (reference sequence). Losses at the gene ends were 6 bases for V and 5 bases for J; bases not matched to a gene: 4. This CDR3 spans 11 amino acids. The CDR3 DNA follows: TGCAGTGCAGGGAGGGGCGACGAGCAGTACGTC. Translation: CSAGRGDEQYV.

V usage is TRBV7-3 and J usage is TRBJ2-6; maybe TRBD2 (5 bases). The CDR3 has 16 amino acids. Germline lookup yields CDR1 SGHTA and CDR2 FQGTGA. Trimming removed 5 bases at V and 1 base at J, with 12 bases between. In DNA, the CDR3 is TGTGCCAGCAGCCTAGGACTGGATTCTGGGGCCAACGTCCTGACTTTC. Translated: CASSLGLDSGANVLTF.

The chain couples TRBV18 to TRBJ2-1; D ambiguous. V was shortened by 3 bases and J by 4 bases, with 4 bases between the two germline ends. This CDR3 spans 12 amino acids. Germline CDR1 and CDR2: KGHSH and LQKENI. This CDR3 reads CASSPQYNEQFF. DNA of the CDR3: TGTGCCAGCTCACCCCAATACAATGAGCAGTTCTTC.

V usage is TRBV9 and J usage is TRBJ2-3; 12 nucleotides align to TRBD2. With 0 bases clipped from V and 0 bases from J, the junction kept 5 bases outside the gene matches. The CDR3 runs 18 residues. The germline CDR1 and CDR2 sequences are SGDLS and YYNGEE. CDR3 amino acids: CASSVELAGGTSTDTQYF. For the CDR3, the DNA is TGTGCCAGCAGCGTAGAACTAGCGGGGGGCACTAGCACAGATACGCAGTATTTT.

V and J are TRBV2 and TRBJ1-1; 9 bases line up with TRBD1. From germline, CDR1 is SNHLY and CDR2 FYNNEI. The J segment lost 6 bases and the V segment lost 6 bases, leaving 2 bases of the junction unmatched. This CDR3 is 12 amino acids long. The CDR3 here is CASRGQGPEAFF. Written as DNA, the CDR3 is TGTGCCAGCAGGGGACAGGGTCCTGAAGCTTTCTTT.

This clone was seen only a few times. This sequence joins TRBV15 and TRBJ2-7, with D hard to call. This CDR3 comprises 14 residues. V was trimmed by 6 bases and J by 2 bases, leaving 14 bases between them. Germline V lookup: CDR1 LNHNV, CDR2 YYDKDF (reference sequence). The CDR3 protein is CATSKEFYTYEQYV. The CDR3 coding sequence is TGTGCCACCAGTAAAGAGTTTTATACCTACGAGCAGTACGTC.

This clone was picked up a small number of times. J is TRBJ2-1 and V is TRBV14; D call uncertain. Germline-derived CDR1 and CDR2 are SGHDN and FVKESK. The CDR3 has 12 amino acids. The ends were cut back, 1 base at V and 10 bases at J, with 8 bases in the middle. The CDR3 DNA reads TGTGCCAGCAGCCAAGCTCCCTTGGAGCAGTTCTTC. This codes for CASSQAPLEQFF.

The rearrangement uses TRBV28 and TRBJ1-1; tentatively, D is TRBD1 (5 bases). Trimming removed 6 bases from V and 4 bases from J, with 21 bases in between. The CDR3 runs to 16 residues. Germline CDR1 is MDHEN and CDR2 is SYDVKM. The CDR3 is CASRTNGGRGFTEAFF. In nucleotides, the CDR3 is TGTGCCAGCAGAACCAACGGGGGGAGGGGCTTCACTGAAGCTTTCTTT.

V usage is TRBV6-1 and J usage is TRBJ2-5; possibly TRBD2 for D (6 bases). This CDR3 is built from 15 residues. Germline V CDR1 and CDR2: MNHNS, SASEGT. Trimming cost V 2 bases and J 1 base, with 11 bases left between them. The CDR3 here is CASSELGTPQETQYF. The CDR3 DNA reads TGTGCCAGCAGTGAACTGGGGACTCCCCAAGAGACCCAGTACTTC.

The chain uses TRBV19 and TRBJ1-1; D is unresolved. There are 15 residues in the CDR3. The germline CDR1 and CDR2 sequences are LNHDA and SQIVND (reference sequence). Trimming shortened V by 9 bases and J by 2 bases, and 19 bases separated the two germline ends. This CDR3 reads CASRGIGRLNTEAFF. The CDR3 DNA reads TGTGCCAGCCGTGGAATAGGACGCCTTAACACTGAAGCTTTCTTT.

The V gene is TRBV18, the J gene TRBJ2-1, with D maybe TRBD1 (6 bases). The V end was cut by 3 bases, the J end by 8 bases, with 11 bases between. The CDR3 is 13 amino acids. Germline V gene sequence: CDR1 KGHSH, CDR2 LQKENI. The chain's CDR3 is CASSPNREYEQFF. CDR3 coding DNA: TGTGCCAGCTCACCGAACAGGGAATATGAGCAGTTCTTC.